This T cell receptor beta chain originates from a study of regulatory T cells in long-lasting Graves disease. A note on this clonotype: One base separates it from a far larger clone, so it is likely a read error.

Time point of the sample: newly diagnosed GD, antithyroid drugs for less than 3 months. Following extraction of RNA from PBMCs, that RNA was used to make the TCR library. Construction of TCR beta libraries relied on iRepertoire HTBI primers and on Arm-PCR targeting CDR3 regions. TCRdb fed the multiplex PCR reads into MiXCR, producing one record per CDR3 protein. The sample carries 400,000 to 500,000 distinct CDR3 sequences, roughly 15% recorded once. The CDR3 consists of 15 residues. The data also belong to a second study, concerning T cells in Graves' hyperthyroidism and ophthalmopathy.

The source of this sequence is a woman in her 40s with Graves disease. The sequencing used peripheral blood mononuclear cells (PBMCs), collected at new diagnosis, from a patient treated with antithyroid drugs. The gene calls are TRBV12-3 or TRBV12-4 and TRBJ2-1; D possibly corresponds to TRBD2 (5 bases). Gene TRBJ2-5 matches the end of the DNA better, so the J call may be wrong. The CDR3 sequence is CASSSPGNFPETQYF. Written as DNA, the CDR3 is TGTGCCAGCAGTTCCCCGGGGAACTTCCCGGAGACCCAGTACTTC.